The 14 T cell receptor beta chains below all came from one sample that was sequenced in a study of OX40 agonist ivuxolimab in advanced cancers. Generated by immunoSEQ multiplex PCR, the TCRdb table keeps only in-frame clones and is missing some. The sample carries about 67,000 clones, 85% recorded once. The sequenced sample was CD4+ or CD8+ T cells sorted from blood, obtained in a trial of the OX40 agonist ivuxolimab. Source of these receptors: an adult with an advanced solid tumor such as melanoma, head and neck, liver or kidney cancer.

The chain's CDR3 is CASRTDQETQYF. For the CDR3, the DNA is TGTGCCAGCCGTACAGACCAAGAGACCCAGTACTTC. The chain employs TRBV2 and TRBJ2-5; D remains ambiguous. Trimming stripped 8 bases from V and 0 bases from J, with 7 bases between. CDR1 and CDR2 from the germline V gene are SNHLY and FYNNEI. This CDR3 is built from 12 residues.

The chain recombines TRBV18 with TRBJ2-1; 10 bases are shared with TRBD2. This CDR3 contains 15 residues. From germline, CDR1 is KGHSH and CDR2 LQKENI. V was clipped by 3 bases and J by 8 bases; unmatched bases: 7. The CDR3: CASSPTSGSIDEQFF. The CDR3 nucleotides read TGTGCCAGCTCACCGACTAGCGGGTCTATCGATGAGCAGTTCTTC.

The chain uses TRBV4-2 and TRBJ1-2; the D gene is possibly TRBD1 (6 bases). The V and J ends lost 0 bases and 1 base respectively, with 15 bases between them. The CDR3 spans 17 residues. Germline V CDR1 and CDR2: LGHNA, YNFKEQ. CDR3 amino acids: CASSQDRRTDLNYGYTF. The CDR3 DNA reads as TGTGCCAGCAGCCAAGATCGGCGGACAGATCTTAACTATGGCTACACCTTC.

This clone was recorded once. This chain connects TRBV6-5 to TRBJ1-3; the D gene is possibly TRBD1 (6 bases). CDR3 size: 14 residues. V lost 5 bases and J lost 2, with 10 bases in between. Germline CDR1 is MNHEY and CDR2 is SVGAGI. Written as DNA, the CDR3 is TGTGCCAGCAGTGAACAGGGTCCTGGAAACACCATATATTTT. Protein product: CASSEQGPGNTIYF.

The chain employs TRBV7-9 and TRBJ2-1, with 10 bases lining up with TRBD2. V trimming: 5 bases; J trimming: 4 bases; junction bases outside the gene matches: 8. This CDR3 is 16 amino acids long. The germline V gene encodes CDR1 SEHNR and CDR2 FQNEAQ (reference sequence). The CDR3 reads CASSPAGTSAYNEQFF. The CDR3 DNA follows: TGTGCCAGCAGCCCAGCCGGGACTAGCGCTTACAATGAGCAGTTCTTC.

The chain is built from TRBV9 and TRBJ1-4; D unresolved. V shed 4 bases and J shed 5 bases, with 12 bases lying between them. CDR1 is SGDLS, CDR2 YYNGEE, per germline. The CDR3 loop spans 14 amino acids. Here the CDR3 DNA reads TGTGCCAGCAGCACCGCACTCCAAAATGAAAAACTGTTTTTT. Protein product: CASSTALQNEKLFF.

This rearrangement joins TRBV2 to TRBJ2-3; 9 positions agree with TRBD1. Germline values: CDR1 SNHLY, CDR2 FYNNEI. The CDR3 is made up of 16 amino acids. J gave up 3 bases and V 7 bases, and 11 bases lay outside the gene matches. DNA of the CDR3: TGTGCCAGCAACGTAGGAGGGACAGGGAGGACAGATACGCAGTATTTT. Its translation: CASNVGGTGRTDTQYF.

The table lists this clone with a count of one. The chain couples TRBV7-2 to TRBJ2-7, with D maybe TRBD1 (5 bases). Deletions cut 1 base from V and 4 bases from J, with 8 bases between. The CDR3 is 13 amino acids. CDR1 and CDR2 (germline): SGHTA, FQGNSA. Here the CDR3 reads CASSLVGVYEQYF. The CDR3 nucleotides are TGTGCCAGCAGCTTAGTAGGGGTGTACGAGCAGTACTTC.

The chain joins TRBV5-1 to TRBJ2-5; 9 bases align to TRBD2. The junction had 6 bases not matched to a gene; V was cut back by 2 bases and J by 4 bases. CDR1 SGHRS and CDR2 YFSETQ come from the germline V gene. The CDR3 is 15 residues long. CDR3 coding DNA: TGCGCCAGCAGCTTCGGTGGTAGCGGGAGAGAGACCCAGTACTTC. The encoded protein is CASSFGGSGRETQYF.

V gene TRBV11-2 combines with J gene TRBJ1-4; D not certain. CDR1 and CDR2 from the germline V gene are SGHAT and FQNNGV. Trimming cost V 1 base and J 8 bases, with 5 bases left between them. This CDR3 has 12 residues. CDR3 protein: CASSLGPEKLFF. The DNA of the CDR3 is TGTGCCAGCAGCTTAGGACCCGAAAAACTGTTTTTT.

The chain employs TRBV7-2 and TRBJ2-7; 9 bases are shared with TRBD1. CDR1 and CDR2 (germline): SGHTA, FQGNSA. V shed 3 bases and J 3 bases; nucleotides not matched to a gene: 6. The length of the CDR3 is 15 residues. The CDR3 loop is CASSFTGGPHYEQYF. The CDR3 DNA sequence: TGTGCCAGCAGCTTTACAGGGGGCCCACACTACGAGCAGTACTTC.

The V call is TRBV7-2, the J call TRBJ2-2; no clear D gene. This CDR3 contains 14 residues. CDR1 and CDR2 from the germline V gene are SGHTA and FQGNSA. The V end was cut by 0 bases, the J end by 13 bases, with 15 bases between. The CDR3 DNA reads TGTGCCAGCAGCTTAGCATCAAGCCACCAAAGGCTGTTTTTT. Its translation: CASSLASSHQRLFF.

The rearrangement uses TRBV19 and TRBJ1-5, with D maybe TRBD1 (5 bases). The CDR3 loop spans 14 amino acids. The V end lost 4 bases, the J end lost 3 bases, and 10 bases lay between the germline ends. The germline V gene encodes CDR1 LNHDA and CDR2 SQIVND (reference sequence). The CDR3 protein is CASSSTGPNQPQHF. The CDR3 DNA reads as TGTGCCAGTAGTAGCACAGGCCCCAATCAGCCCCAGCATTTT.

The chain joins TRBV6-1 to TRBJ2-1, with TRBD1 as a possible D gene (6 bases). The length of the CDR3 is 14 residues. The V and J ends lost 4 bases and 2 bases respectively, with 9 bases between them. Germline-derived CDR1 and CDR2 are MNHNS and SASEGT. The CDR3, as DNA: TGTGCCAGCAGTGCAAGACAGGCCTACAATGAGCAGTTCTTC. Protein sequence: CASSARQAYNEQFF.